These 18 T cell receptor beta chains were sequenced from one sample in a study of shared clonotypes between healthy human individuals (dated by TCRdb to 2018 to 2020). The library came from the immunoSEQ multiplex PCR assay. TCRdb provides this immuneACCESS table in a form limited to in-frame rearrangements. Some clones are lacking; in checked studies, under half of them reflect an unresolved V gene, and why the rest are absent is not known. In this sample the table shows some 480,000 clones, 79% of which occur a single time. The ten largest clones represent over 9.5% of the sample. Sequencing was performed on PBMCs. The receptors shown here come from a woman aged 35 to 49 in good health. Some clones in this sample may be carry-over from other donors' samples.

For this clone: This likely stems from a read error, as it lies one base from a far larger clone. Other DNA sequences within the sample encode an identical CDR3. The chain recombines TRBV9 with TRBJ1-5, with D maybe TRBD1 (5 bases). V gave up 4 bases and J gave up 2 bases, with 7 bases separating them. From germline, CDR1 is SGDLS and CDR2 YYNGEE. This CDR3 is 13 amino acids long. The CDR3 reads CASSTGGNQPQHF. CDR3 nucleotide sequence: TGTGCCAGCAGCACGGGGGGCAATCAGCCCCAGCATTTT. Full variable domain (remainder filled in from reference TRBV9 and TRBJ1-5): DSGVTQTPKHLITATGQRVTLRCSPRSGDLSVYWYQQSLDQGLQFLIQYYNGEERAKGNILERFSAQQFPDLHSELNLSSLELGDSALYFCASSTGGNQPQHFGDGTRLSIL.

The chain employs TRBV19 and TRBJ2-1; no definite D call. Germline V gene data show CDR1 as LNHDA and CDR2 as SQIVND (reference sequence). V was shortened by 8 bases and J by 0 bases, with 8 bases between the two germline ends. This CDR3 contains 13 residues. The CDR3 DNA follows: TGTGCCAGTTACAGTCACTCCTACAATGAGCAGTTCTTC. Translating it yields CASYSHSYNEQFF.

The chain links TRBV28 to TRBJ1-5; D remains ambiguous. The CDR3 extends over 14 amino acids. From germline, CDR1 is MDHEN and CDR2 SYDVKM. Trimming removed 3 bases from V and 4 bases from J, with 10 bases in between. The CDR3 DNA reads TGTGCCAGCAGTTTCGAACGGCAGAATCAGCCCCAGCATTTT. Translated, it gives CASSFERQNQPQHF.

This chain connects TRBV6-5 to TRBJ1-2; maybe TRBD1 (6 bases). CDR3 length: 15 residues. Trimming removed 4 bases from V and 8 bases from J, with 20 bases in between. The germline CDR1 and CDR2 sequences are MNHEY and SVGAGI. The CDR3, as DNA: TGTGCCAGCAGTTCCCACTCAGGGGCAAGAGGAGGCTACACCTTC. Translation gives CASSSHSGARGGYTF.

In this sample, this clone turned up a few times. A read error likely explains this, since a far larger clone differs by one base. The rearrangement links TRBV7-8 to TRBJ1-5, with TRBD1 as a possible D gene (6 bases). The CDR3 extends over 13 amino acids. V was clipped by 4 bases and J by 2 bases, with 6 bases between them. Looked up from germline, CDR1 is SGHVS and CDR2 is FQNEAQ. The CDR3 sequence is CASSSGGNQPQHF. DNA of the CDR3: TGTGCCAGCAGCTCAGGGGGCAATCAGCCCCAGCATTTT.

The V gene is TRBV6-6, the J gene TRBJ2-3; 7 bases fit TRBD2. The CDR3 is made up of 14 amino acids. J lost 2 bases, V lost 11 bases, and 10 bases had no gene match. Per germline, CDR1 MNHNY and CDR2 SVGAGI (reference sequence). The CDR3 DNA is TGTGCCGGTGGCGGGGGAGCGGTCACAGATACGCAGTATTTT. As protein: CAGGGGAVTDTQYF.

The chain employs TRBV11-2 and TRBJ2-7; 7 bases align to TRBD1. Looked up from germline, CDR1 is SGHAT and CDR2 is FQNNGV. The CDR3 runs to 16 residues. After removal of 1 base from V and 0 bases from J, the junction contained 6 bases not matched to a gene. CDR3 protein: CASSLAGQTYSYEQYF. CDR3 bases: TGTGCCAGCAGCTTAGCGGGACAGACGTACTCCTACGAGCAGTACTTC.

This clone turned up a few times. The J gene is TRBJ1-5, the V gene TRBV28, with 7 nucleotides matching TRBD1. The germline V gene has CDR1 MDHEN and CDR2 SYDVKM. Trimming at V came to 0 bases and at J to 0 bases, leaving 2 bases not matched to a gene. The CDR3 extends over 16 amino acids. Here the CDR3 reads CASSLWTGYSNQPQHF. In DNA form, the CDR3 reads TGTGCCAGCAGTTTATGGACAGGGTATAGCAATCAGCCCCAGCATTTT.

Remarks on this clone: The sample carries other DNA sequences with the same CDR3. The V gene is TRBV7-9, the J gene TRBJ1-5; D is uncertain. Germline CDR1 SEHNR, CDR2 FQNEAQ (reference sequence). The CDR3 sequence is 12 residues long. V lost 3 bases and J 2 bases, leaving 2 bases between the germline ends. The CDR3 DNA reads as TGTGCCAGCAGCTTTGGCAATCAGCCCCAGCATTTT. Residues: CASSFGNQPQHF.

There are a few counts of this clone. Its ends do not fully match the called genes, so a read error is possible. The chain couples TRBV29-1 to TRBJ1-2; D remains unclear. CDR3 length: 13 amino acids. Germline V gives CDR1 SQVTM, CDR2 ANQGSEA. The CDR3 DNA follows: TGCAGCGTCGAAGAAGGGAGTAACTATGGCTACACCTTC. Translated, it gives CSVEEGSNYGYTF. The whole variable domain, filled in from reference TRBV29-1 and TRBJ1-2, reads SAVISQKPSRDICQRGTSLTIQCQVDSQVTMMFWYRQQPGQSLTLIATANQGSEATYESGFVIDKFPISRPNLTFSTLTVSNMSPEDSSIYLCSVEEGSNYGYTFGSGTRLTVV.

The DNA for the CDR3 is TGTGCCAGCAGCTTAAGTAGCGGGAAGCACAATGAGCAGTTCTTC. Translating it yields CASSLSSGKHNEQFF. The rearrangement uses TRBV7-3 and TRBJ2-1; 8 bases fit TRBD2. Per the germline V gene, CDR1 is SGHTA and CDR2 is FQGTGA. This CDR3 is 15 amino acids long. The J segment lost 5 bases and the V segment lost 1 base, leaving 4 bases of the junction unmatched.

As for this clone: This sample includes further DNA sequences coding for the same CDR3. The rearrangement uses TRBV6-5 and TRBJ1-1, with unresolved D. Trimming removed 2 bases at V and 4 bases at J, with 8 bases between. From germline, CDR1 is MNHEY and CDR2 SVGAGI. CDR3 length: 13 amino acids. The CDR3 DNA follows: TGTGCCAGCAGTTACGGTGGGCTCACTGAAGCTTTCTTT. It translates to CASSYGGLTEAFF.

The J gene is TRBJ1-1, the V gene TRBV6-6; no clear D gene. Trimming removed 2 bases at V and 1 base at J, with 5 bases between. The CDR3 is 13 residues long. Per the germline V gene, CDR1 is MNHNY and CDR2 is SVGAGI (reference sequence). CDR3: CASSYRANTEAFF. As DNA, the CDR3 is TGTGCCAGCAGTTACCGAGCGAACACTGAAGCTTTCTTT.

The chain uses TRBV15 and TRBJ1-5; no clear D gene. V lost 3 bases and J 3 bases, leaving 9 bases between the germline ends. The CDR3 contains 14 residues. Germline V CDR1 and CDR2: LNHNV, YYDKDF (reference sequence). DNA for the CDR3: TGTGCCACCAGCAGGGACGGCGACAATCAGCCCCAGCATTTT. Protein product: CATSRDGDNQPQHF.

This chain links TRBV7-2 with TRBJ2-4; D may be TRBD2 (5 bases). CDR1 SGHTA and CDR2 FQGNSA come from the germline V gene. This CDR3 is built from 12 residues. V lost 2 bases to trimming and J lost 10 bases, with 9 bases between them. The chain's CDR3 is CASSLSGGIQYF. Here the CDR3 DNA reads TGTGCCAGCAGCTTATCCGGAGGAATTCAGTACTTC.

The rearrangement links TRBV9 to TRBJ2-1; TRBD2 might be the D (6 bases). Per the germline V gene, CDR1 is SGDLS and CDR2 is YYNGEE. Trimming left V 3 bases short and J 4 bases short, with 17 bases between. The CDR3 covers 16 residues. CDR3 protein: CASSASRTSLYNEQFF. In nucleotides, the CDR3 is TGTGCCAGCAGCGCCTCCCGAACTAGCCTATACAATGAGCAGTTCTTC.

This chain uses TRBV7-9 with TRBJ2-7; TRBD1 matches at 11 bases. The CDR3 is 15 amino acids. V was pared by 4 bases and J by 7 bases, with 9 bases of the junction left unmatched. Germline CDR1 reads SEHNR; CDR2 reads FQNEAQ (reference sequence). The CDR3 here is CASSSPGQGVGEQYF. Here the CDR3 DNA reads TGTGCCAGCAGCTCACCGGGACAGGGGGTTGGGGAGCAGTACTTC.

This sequence joins TRBV5-6 and TRBJ2-6; D is perhaps TRBD2 (5 bases). The CDR3 is made up of 15 amino acids. V was clipped by 4 bases and J by 0 bases, with 8 bases between them. CDR1 and CDR2 (germline): SGHDT, YYEEEE. The CDR3 DNA sequence: TGTGCCAGCAGCCTGGGGAGCTCTGGGGCCAACGTCCTGACTTTC. Protein: CASSLGSSGANVLTF. Complete variable domain (other parts from reference TRBV5-6 and TRBJ2-6): DAGVTQSPTHLIKTRGQQVTLRCSPKSGHDTVSWYQQALGQGPQFIFQYYEEEERQRGNFPDRFSGHQFPNYSSELNVNALLLGDSALYLCASSLGSSGANVLTFGAGSRLTVL.